What follows describes a single T cell receptor beta chain. Assay: immunoSEQ multiplex PCR; the TCRdb copy retains only in-frame clones and omits some. Of some 150,000 clones in the sample, over 90% are singletons; the top ten hold 2.4%. This sample was included in a study of control samples from healthy donors and cancer patients. V shed 2 bases, J shed 3 bases, and the junction held 4 bases outside the gene matches. Germline lookup yields CDR1 MDHEN and CDR2 SYDVKM. This CDR3 is 15 amino acids long. J is TRBJ2-7 and V is TRBV28; the match to TRBD1 covers 10 bases. This receptor was obtained from a man between 50 and 59 years old in good health. What was sequenced was blood. DNA for the CDR3: TGTGCCAGCAGTTTAGTGGGACAGGGGAGCTACGAGCAGTACTTC. Amino acids: CASSLVGQGSYEQYF.